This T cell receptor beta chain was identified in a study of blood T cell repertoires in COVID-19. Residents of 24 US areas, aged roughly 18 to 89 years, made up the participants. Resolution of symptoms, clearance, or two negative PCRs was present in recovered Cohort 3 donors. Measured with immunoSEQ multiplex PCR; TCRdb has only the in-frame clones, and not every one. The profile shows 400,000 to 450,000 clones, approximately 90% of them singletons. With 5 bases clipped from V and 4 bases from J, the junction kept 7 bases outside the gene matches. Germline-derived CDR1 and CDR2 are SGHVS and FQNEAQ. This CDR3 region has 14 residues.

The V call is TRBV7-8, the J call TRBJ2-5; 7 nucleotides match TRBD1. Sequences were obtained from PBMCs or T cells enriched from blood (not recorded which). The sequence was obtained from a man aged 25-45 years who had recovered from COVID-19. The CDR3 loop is CASSPDRAAETQYF. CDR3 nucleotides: TGTGCCAGCAGCCCCGACAGGGCCGCAGAGACCCAGTACTTC.